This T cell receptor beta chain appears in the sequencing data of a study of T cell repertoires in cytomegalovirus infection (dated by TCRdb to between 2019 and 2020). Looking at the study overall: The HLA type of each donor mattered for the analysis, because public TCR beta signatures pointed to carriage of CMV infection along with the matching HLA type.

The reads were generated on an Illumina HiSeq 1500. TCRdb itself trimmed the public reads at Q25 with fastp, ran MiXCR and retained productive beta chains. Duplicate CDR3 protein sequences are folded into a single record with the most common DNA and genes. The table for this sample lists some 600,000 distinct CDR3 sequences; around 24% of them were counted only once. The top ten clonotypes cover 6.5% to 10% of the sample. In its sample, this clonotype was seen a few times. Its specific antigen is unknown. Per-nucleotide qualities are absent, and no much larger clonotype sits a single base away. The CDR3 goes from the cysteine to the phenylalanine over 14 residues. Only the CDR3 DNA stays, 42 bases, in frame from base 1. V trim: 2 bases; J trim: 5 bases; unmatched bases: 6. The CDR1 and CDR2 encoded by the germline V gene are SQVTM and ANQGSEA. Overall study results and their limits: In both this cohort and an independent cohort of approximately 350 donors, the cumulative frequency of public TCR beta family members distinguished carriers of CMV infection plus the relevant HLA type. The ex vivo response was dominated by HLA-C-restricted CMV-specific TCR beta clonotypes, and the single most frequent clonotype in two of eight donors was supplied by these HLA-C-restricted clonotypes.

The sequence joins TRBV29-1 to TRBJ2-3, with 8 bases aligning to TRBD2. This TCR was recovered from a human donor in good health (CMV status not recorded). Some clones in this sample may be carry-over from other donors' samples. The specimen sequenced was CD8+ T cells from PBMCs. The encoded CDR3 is CSVEPGGSGDTQYF. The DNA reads TGCAGCGTTGAACCGGGGGGGAGCGGAGATACGCAGTATTTT.